The entry below gives a single T cell receptor (beta chain) sequence along with its context. These data are taken from a study of blood T cell repertoires in COVID-19. As handled by the study authors: From reference gene primer amplification, estimates of nucleated cell counts were derived. Repertoires were generated with immunoSEQ multiplex PCR, while TCRdb's copy carries only in-frame clones and drops some. That table gives V, J and clone size, and the DNA gave D and trimming. Among approximately 250,000 clones listed, 82% were seen once. Each participant's cohort was designated according to participant-reported clinical history. Germline lookup yields CDR1 SGHNT and CDR2 YYREEE (reference sequence). Trimming pared 2 bases from V and 9 bases from J, leaving 8 bases between. CDR3 length: 11 residues.

Sequenced: PBMCs or T cells enriched from blood (not recorded which). The chain joins TRBV5-4 to TRBJ1-2, with D maybe TRBD1 (6 bases). The sequence came from a middle-aged man who had recovered from COVID-19. The CDR3 DNA reads as TGTGCCAGCAGCTTACAGGGTCGCTACACCTTC. Residues: CASSLQGRYTF.